This T cell receptor (beta chain) originates from a study of CD8 T cells in ankylosing spondylitis. Study-wide results and limits: Within ankylosing spondylitis blood, a TCR beta motif made up of eight or nine highly homologous variants appeared to be characteristic. Before this, some motif variants had been reported in reactive arthritis synovial fluid and blood.

Construction of TCR beta libraries was performed using quantitative 5'-RACE with molecular barcodes. TCRdb reanalysed the 5' RACE reads using MiXCR and keeps one entry per CDR3 protein. The profile shows approximately 550,000 distinct CDR3 sequences, approximately 11% of them singletons. Trimming removed 3 bases from V and 3 bases from J, with 11 bases in between. This CDR3 comprises 14 residues. The V gene's germline CDR1 is KGHSH and CDR2 LQKENI. Points on this clonotype: Its target is not known.

V and J are TRBV18 and TRBJ1-1; D is ambiguous. Sequencing input: blood, either unsorted or a sorted T cell fraction (not recorded which). The TCR originated in a male donor with ankylosing spondylitis. CDR3 amino acids: CASSPSGADTEAFF. CDR3 DNA sequence: TGTGCCAGCTCACCTTCCGGAGCGGACACTGAAGCTTTCTTT. Based on the CDR3 plus reference TRBV18 and TRBJ1-1, the full variable domain is NAGVMQNPRHLVRRRGQEARLRCSPMKGHSHVYWYRQLPEEGLKFMVYLQKENIIDESGMPKERFSAEFPKEGPSILRIQQVVRGDSAAYFCASSPSGADTEAFFGQGTRLTVV.